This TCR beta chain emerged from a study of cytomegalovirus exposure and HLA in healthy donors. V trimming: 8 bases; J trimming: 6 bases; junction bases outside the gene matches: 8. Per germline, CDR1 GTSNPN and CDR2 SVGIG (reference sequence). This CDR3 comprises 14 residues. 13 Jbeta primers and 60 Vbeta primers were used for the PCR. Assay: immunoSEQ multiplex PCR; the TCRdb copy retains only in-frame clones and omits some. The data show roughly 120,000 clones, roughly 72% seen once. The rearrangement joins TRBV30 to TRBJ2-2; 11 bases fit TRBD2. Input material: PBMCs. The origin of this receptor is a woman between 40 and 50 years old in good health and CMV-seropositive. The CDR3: CAVTSGSFAGELFF. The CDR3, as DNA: TGTGCCGTAACTAGCGGGAGTTTTGCCGGGGAGCTGTTTTTT.